This T cell receptor (beta chain) was recorded in a study of CD8 T cells in ankylosing spondylitis. Overall study findings and caveats: Ankylosing spondylitis blood appeared to be characterized by a TCR beta motif of 8 or 9 highly homologous variants.

Trimming stripped 3 bases from V and 1 base from J, with 11 bases between. The CDR3 loop spans 15 amino acids. Germline V CDR1 and CDR2: SGDLS, YYNGEE. This clonotype was counted at least ten times. The antigen remains unidentified. A single record per CDR3 protein comes from TCRdb applying MiXCR to the 5' RACE reads. This table holds more than 500,000 distinct CDR3 sequences, roughly 5% found once. The clonotype originates from a male donor with ankylosing spondylitis. The sequencing sample was made of blood, either unsorted or a sorted T cell fraction (not recorded which). The chain recombines TRBV9 with TRBJ1-5, with D perhaps matching TRBD1 (6 bases). CDR3 nucleotides: TGTGCCAGCAGCGAGGGACACGGAAGCAATCAGCCCCAGCATTTT. Protein: CASSEGHGSNQPQHF.